Here is one TCR beta chain with its context. The antigen it recognizes is unknown. Nothing much larger sits one base from this clone, and base qualities are not available. The data originate from a study of blood T cell repertoires in COVID-19 (dated by TCRdb to 2018 to 2020). Context from the whole study: The collaborator samples originated in the United States, Italy and Spain and spanned the acute and convalescent phases of COVID-19. Deeply sampled blood TCRbeta repertoires from subjects exposed to, actively infected with, or recovered from COVID-19 were included in the dataset. Samples were obtained from the ongoing ImmuneRACE study (first 160 participants) and from 1,200 or so subjects provided by 6 global collaborators. The repertoires were made available in a free public database intended to serve as a resource for research on the immune response to SARS-CoV-2. The prospective study material was composed of cDNA or gDNA derived from T cells, B-cell-depleted T cells, or PBMCs. A de-identified subject ID, COVID-19 status, age in years and sex were almost always included in the sample metadata. Where available, HLA class I and class II types were taken from metadata supplied by the sample provider and were not determined by assay-based typing. Overall results and qualifications from the work: How much clinical and demographic metadata was included differed by source and by participant, and the metadata was provided uncurated.

V and J are truncated by 5 bases and 4 bases respectively, leaving an intervening sequence of 10 bases. The germline V gene encodes CDR1 KGHDR and CDR2 SFDVKD. Taken from cysteine to phenylalanine, the CDR3 has 13 residues. This entry keeps only the CDR3 DNA: 39 bases, framed from base 1. In Seattle, one collaborating source enrolled patients while the infection was active and tracked those patients longitudinally over the course of disease. The collaborating institutions used their own protocols to collect whole blood in K2EDTA tubes. For TCRbeta analysis, collaborator samples were shipped as frozen whole blood, as isolated PBMCs, or as DNA extracted from either sample type. TCRbeta CDR3 regions were amplified from genomic DNA by means of the immunoSEQ Assay, a bias-controlled multiplex PCR. Turning to the authors' computational methods: Nucleated cell counts per sample were estimated from amplification of reference gene primers within the assay. To quantify the absolute abundance of each unique TCRbeta CDR3 rearrangement, sequence reads were collapsed and filtered. For each sample, productive Simpson clonality was calculated by taking the square root of Simpson's diversity index across productive rearrangements. TCRdb obtained this table from immuneACCESS and retained in-frame rearrangements with V and J assigned. These tables miss some clones; where compared with another copy, unresolved V genes account for less than half of the shortfall, and the remainder is unexplained. Clone size and V and J calls were adopted from that table, with D and trimming inferred from the DNA. The sample table records fewer than 350,000 clones; 75% to 95% of these occur just once. The top ten constitute nearly 7% of the sample.

This clonotype was obtained from a woman aged 25 to 39 with COVID-19, enrolled during active disease. Sequenced sample: peripheral blood. This receptor chain uses TRBV24-1 and TRBJ1-2, and TRBD1 may be the D gene, going by 5 matching bases. Here is the DNA: TGTGCCACCAGTGGCGACAGAAGCTATGGCTACACCTTC. Translated, this is CATSGDRSYGYTF.